What follows are 27 T cell receptor beta chains derived from one specimen sequenced in a study of graft-versus-host responses after intestinal transplantation. This table comes from immunoSEQ multiplex PCR, and its TCRdb copy is limited to in-frame clones, with some not included. This sample yields about 13,000 clones, of which roughly 81% are seen a single time; 5.5% to 7.5% belongs to the top ten. Graft samples were processed, releasing intraepithelial and lamina propria lymphocytes. Sequenced material: ileum tissue, taken 16 days after intestinal transplant. These receptors originate from a human patient who received an intestinal transplant, so some T cells may come from the graft donor.

This chain links TRBV28 with TRBJ1-2; D remains unclear. Trimming shortened V by 5 bases and J by 6 bases, and 10 bases separated the two germline ends. Looked up from germline, CDR1 is MDHEN and CDR2 is SYDVKM. CDR3 size: 12 residues. The DNA for the CDR3 is TGTGCCAGCAGTGGACTTTTTGATGGCTACACCTTC. Its protein product is CASSGLFDGYTF.

The gene calls are TRBV10-2 and TRBJ2-3; TRBD2 agrees at 12 bases. Losses at the gene ends were 8 bases for V and 6 bases for J; bases not matched to a gene: 9. The CDR3 is made up of 15 amino acids. CDR1 WSHSY and CDR2 SAAADI come from the germline V gene. The CDR3 reads CASGKQGLAGDTQYF. The CDR3 DNA follows: TGCGCCAGCGGTAAACAGGGACTAGCGGGCGATACGCAGTATTTT.

The V call is TRBV4-2, the J call TRBJ2-3; tentative D call: TRBD2 (5 bases). V gave up 4 bases and J gave up 4 bases, with 24 bases separating them. The germline CDR1 and CDR2 sequences are LGHNA and YNFKEQ. The CDR3 runs to 18 residues. The CDR3 region is CASSLFGVQEPTADTQYF. CDR3 nucleotides: TGTGCCAGCAGCCTGTTCGGGGTGCAAGAACCTACTGCAGATACGCAGTATTTT.

The V and J genes are TRBV21-1 and TRBJ2-4; TRBD1, the D gene given by the table, was not confirmed from the DNA. TRBV21-1 is described as a pseudogene. The CDR3 is made up of 15 amino acids. The CDR3 DNA sequence: TGTGCCAGCAGCATTGCGAGGGGGGCCAAAAACATTCAGTACTTC. This gives the protein CASSIARGAKNIQYF.

This chain uses TRBV4-1 with TRBJ2-1; TRBD2 matches at 7 bases. There are 13 residues in the CDR3. With V trimmed by 0 bases and J by 13 bases, 6 bases remained unmatched. Germline CDR1 MGHRA, CDR2 YSYEKL. Here the CDR3 reads CASSQDGTISQFF. CDR3 DNA: TGCGCCAGCAGCCAAGACGGGACTATATCACAGTTCTTC.

The chain has TRBV11-2 and TRBJ2-7; 10 bases match TRBD2. The CDR3 runs to 16 residues. The V gene end was trimmed by 5 bases and the J gene end by 0 bases; junction bases not matched to a gene: 7. Germline V lookup: CDR1 SGHAT, CDR2 FQNNGV. The DNA of the CDR3 is TGTGCCAGCAGCAAGGGGGGGACTAGCGACTCCTACGAGCAGTACTTC. Translated, it gives CASSKGGTSDSYEQYF.

The chain combines TRBV30 with TRBJ1-2; perhaps TRBD1 as D (6 bases). The CDR3 covers 12 residues. V dropped 1 base and J dropped 14 bases, with 17 bases sitting between them. Germline V lookup: CDR1 GTSNPN, CDR2 SVGIG (reference sequence). CDR3 sequence reads: CAWSGGGVGLTF. The CDR3 DNA reads TGTGCCTGGAGTGGAGGGGGTGTCGGTCTTACCTTC.

This clone is labeled as medium-sized. The chain couples TRBV6-6 to TRBJ2-7; a possible D gene is TRBD2 (5 bases). The ends were cut back, 2 bases at V and 3 bases at J, with 14 bases in the middle. There are 15 residues in the CDR3. The germline V gene encodes CDR1 MNHNY and CDR2 SVGAGI (reference sequence). CDR3 coding DNA: TGTGCCAGCAGTTACGGGTGGGAGATGGTCTACGAGCAGTACTTC. It translates to CASSYGWEMVYEQYF.

The genes are TRBV5-5 and TRBJ2-7, with a possible D match to TRBD2 (6 bases). Trimming shortened V by 3 bases and J by 0 bases, and 19 bases separated the two germline ends. This CDR3 spans 17 amino acids. Germline V gene sequence: CDR1 SGHKS, CDR2 YYEKEE (reference sequence). The CDR3 sequence: CASSSTWWRDGSYEQYF. The DNA for the CDR3 is TGTGCCAGCAGCTCCACCTGGTGGCGGGACGGCTCCTACGAGCAGTACTTC.

The J gene is TRBJ1-2, the V gene TRBV18; TRBD1 matches at 8 bases. The CDR3 spans 15 residues. V lost 3 bases to trimming and J lost 4 bases; unmatched junction nucleotides: 7. Germline V gives CDR1 KGHSH, CDR2 LQKENI. The CDR3 DNA sequence: TGTGCCAGCTCACCGCCGACAGGGGAAGCCTATGGCTACACCTTC. This encodes CASSPPTGEAYGYTF.

The V and J genes are TRBV7-9 and TRBJ1-1, with TRBD1 identical over 9 bases. After removal of 6 bases from V and 4 bases from J, the junction contained 6 bases not matched to a gene. This CDR3 has 14 amino acids. Germline V CDR1 and CDR2: SEHNR, FQNEAQ (reference sequence). CDR3 amino acids: CASRPGQGSTEAFF. The CDR3 bases are TGTGCCAGCAGACCGGGACAGGGATCCACTGAAGCTTTCTTT.

The chain has TRBV6-1 and TRBJ2-5, with D hard to call. Trimming shortened V by 7 bases and J by 5 bases, and 17 bases separated the two germline ends. CDR1 and CDR2 (germline): MNHNS, SASEGT. The CDR3 consists of 14 residues. The CDR3 nucleotides are TGTGCCAGCACCCCCCCGTTGCTGCGGGAGACCCAGTACTTC. Its translation is CASTPPLLRETQYF.

The chain recombines TRBV6-5 with TRBJ2-5, with 11 bases identical to TRBD2. Trimming took 2 bases from V and 3 from J; bases not matched to a gene: 5. Germline CDR1 and CDR2: MNHEY and SVGAGI. The CDR3 covers 16 residues. The CDR3 region is CASSYGATSGEETQYF. In nucleotides, the CDR3 is TGTGCCAGCAGTTACGGGGCGACTAGCGGGGAAGAGACCCAGTACTTC.

This clone turned up a few times. The chain recombines TRBV19 with TRBJ2-1; 9 bases match TRBD2. The CDR3 runs 16 residues. The ends lost 3 bases at V and 2 bases at J; junction bases unmatched: 5. The V gene's germline CDR1 is LNHDA and CDR2 SQIVND (reference sequence). In DNA form, the CDR3 reads TGTGCCAGTAGTATTTCAGCGGGAGGTACCTACAATGAGCAGTTCTTC. The encoded protein is CASSISAGGTYNEQFF.

The rearrangement uses TRBV6-6 and TRBJ2-7; TRBD1 aligns across 8 bases. Germline V gives CDR1 MNHNY, CDR2 SVGAGI (reference sequence). CDR3 length equals 13 residues. V dropped 7 bases and J dropped 3; count of bases not matched to a gene: 5. CDR3 DNA sequence: TGTGCCAGCACAGGGGGCGCAAGCTACGAGCAGTACTTC. Protein: CASTGGASYEQYF.

This sequence joins TRBV10-2 and TRBJ2-7, with D possibly matching TRBD1 (7 bases). This CDR3 is 13 amino acids long. V was trimmed by 7 bases and J by 9 bases, leaving 19 bases between them. Per the germline V gene, CDR1 is WSHSY and CDR2 is SAAADI. This CDR3 reads CASKRTGLRWQYF. CDR3 in DNA: TGCGCCAGCAAGAGGACAGGACTACGATGGCAGTACTTC.

V usage is TRBV5-4 and J usage is TRBJ2-7; D perhaps matches TRBD2 (6 bases). CDR1 and CDR2 (germline): SGHNT, YYREEE (reference sequence). The V and J ends lost 0 bases and 6 bases respectively, with 13 bases between them. The CDR3 totals 14 residues. CDR3 DNA sequence: TGTGCCAGCAGCTTGGACTTGGGAGGCGTCGAGCAGTACTTC. Its translation: CASSLDLGGVEQYF.

The genes are TRBV18 and TRBJ1-1; the D is unclear. Germline V lookup: CDR1 KGHSH, CDR2 LQKENI. CDR3 length equals 13 residues. V was pared by 2 bases and J by 4 bases, with 8 bases between. CDR3 nucleotide sequence: TGTGCCAGCTCACCAATAGAGAGCACTGAAGCTTTCTTT. Translating it yields CASSPIESTEAFF.

This chain connects TRBV19 to TRBJ2-3; TRBD1 might be the D (6 bases). Germline CDR1 and CDR2: LNHDA and SQIVND (reference sequence). The V end lost 6 bases, the J end lost 0 bases, and 19 bases lay between the germline ends. The CDR3 covers 17 residues. The CDR3 coding sequence is TGTGCCAGTAGCCCCTCAGGACAGCCCTCTAGCACAGATACGCAGTATTTT. Residues: CASSPSGQPSSTDTQYF. Looking up the rest from reference TRBV19 and TRBJ2-3 gives the full variable domain: DGGITQSPKYLFRKEGQNVTLSCEQNLNHDAMYWYRQDPGQGLRLIYYSQIVNDFQKGDIAEGYSVSREKKESFPLTVTSAQKNPTAFYLCASSPSGQPSSTDTQYFGPGTRLTVL.

The chain carries TRBV10-3 and TRBJ1-2; 7 bases fit TRBD1. The length of the CDR3 is 15 residues. V shed 0 bases, J shed 4 bases, and the junction held 5 bases outside the gene matches. In germline, CDR1 is ENHRY, CDR2 SYGVKD. The CDR3 loop is CAISESGRGLYGYTF. CDR3 DNA: TGTGCCATCAGTGAGTCGGGTAGGGGGCTCTATGGCTACACCTTC.

This clone was seen a handful of times. This sequence joins TRBV5-1 and TRBJ2-7, with TRBD1 matching 10 bases. With V trimmed by 2 bases and J by 5 bases, 1 base remained unmatched. Per germline, CDR1 SGHRS and CDR2 YFSETQ. The CDR3 runs 13 residues. The CDR3 loop reads CASSFGQGDEQYF. CDR3 bases: TGCGCCAGCAGCTTTGGACAGGGGGACGAGCAGTACTTC.

The chain employs TRBV23-1 and TRBJ2-5; 8 nucleotides match TRBD1. TRBV23-1 is classed as an ORF, of uncertain function. The CDR3 loop spans 19 amino acids. Trimming removed 2 bases from V and 3 bases from J; junction bases left unmatched: 17. The CDR3: CASSQQWDRPEAPKETQYF. CDR3 DNA: TGCGCCAGCAGTCAACAATGGGACAGGCCTGAGGCCCCAAAAGAGACCCAGTACTTC.

V is TRBV28 and J is TRBJ1-5; D is perhaps TRBD1 (5 bases). V was clipped by 6 bases and J by 6 bases, with 9 bases between them. The CDR3 runs 12 residues. The germline gives CDR1 MDHEN, CDR2 SYDVKM. CDR3 DNA sequence: TGTGCCAGCAGGACAGCCACTCAGCCCCAGCATTTT. As protein: CASRTATQPQHF.

This clone was observed a handful of times. V usage is TRBV28 and J usage is TRBJ1-5; D ambiguous. V was clipped by 3 bases and J by 1 base, with 7 bases between them. The V gene's germline CDR1 is MDHEN and CDR2 SYDVKM. This CDR3 is built from 14 residues. CDR3 in DNA: TGTGCCAGCAGTTTCATACAAAGCAATCAGCCCCAGCATTTT. Amino acid sequence: CASSFIQSNQPQHF.

This clone was counted only a few times. The chain combines TRBV9 with TRBJ2-3; TRBD2 matches 7 bases. The trim removed 2 bases at V and 4 bases at J, leaving 4 bases unmatched. The CDR3 sequence is 14 residues long. Looked up from germline, CDR1 is SGDLS and CDR2 is YYNGEE. CDR3 loop: CASSVRGLADTQYF. CDR3 DNA sequence: TGTGCCAGCAGCGTGCGGGGGTTGGCAGATACGCAGTATTTT.

This clone was counted only a few times. The chain carries TRBV7-2 and TRBJ1-2; D not certain. The CDR3 consists of 14 residues. The germline V gene encodes CDR1 SGHTA and CDR2 FQGNSA. The V and J ends lost 5 bases and 4 bases respectively, with 14 bases between them. The CDR3 reads CASSPPAGGYGYTF. The CDR3 nucleotides read TGTGCCAGCAGCCCGCCGGCTGGAGGCTATGGCTACACCTTC.

The rearrangement links TRBV19 to TRBJ1-5; D is unclear. V lost 3 bases, J lost 0 bases, and 6 bases lay in between. Germline loops: CDR1 LNHDA, CDR2 SQIVND (reference sequence). This CDR3 comprises 14 residues. The CDR3 sequence is CASSIGGSNQPQHF. In DNA form, the CDR3 reads TGTGCCAGTAGTATCGGCGGTAGCAATCAGCCCCAGCATTTT.